Below, one TCR beta chain is given with its context. No antigen is known for it. Nothing much larger sits one base from this clone, and base qualities are not available. This sample stems from a study of response to subunit inactivated influenza vaccine (dated by TCRdb to the late 2010s). Study-level background: Deep quantitative T cell receptor repertoire profiling was used in the study to track responses to a trivalent subunit inactivated influenza vaccine. The study at large found these results: According to the authors, only a limited number of new T cells may be recruited by each seasonal influenza vaccination.

The library was produced with RT-PCR. Sequencing used an Illumina HiSeq 2500. TCRdb's own reprocessing of the public reads used fastp at Q25 and MiXCR and kept productive beta chains. Each CDR3 protein appears once, grouped with its most common genes and DNA. The sample table holds over 150,000 distinct CDR3 sequences, of which around 10% were seen once. The ten largest make up around 33% of the sample. The germline V end is reduced by 7 bases and the J end by 7 bases; junction bases left unmatched: 6. The CDR3 spans 11 residues, from the cysteine through the phenylalanine. Only the CDR3 DNA stays, 33 bases, in frame from base 1. CDR1 SQVTM and CDR2 ANQGSEA were looked up in the germline V gene.

The clonotype was recovered from a man aged 50 to 69 who received an inactivated influenza vaccine. Donor details come from another sample of the same person, matched by shared clones. Rearrangement joined TRBV29-1 to TRBJ1-2; TRBD1 lines up with 7 middle nucleotides. The sample in question was CD8+ T cells sorted from PBMCs, obtained approximately 25 months after vaccination. The CDR3 loop reads CSGRQGSGYTF. The DNA reads as follows: TGCAGCGGAAGACAGGGAAGTGGCTACACCTTC. The reference TRBV29-1 and TRBJ1-2 proteins fill in what lies around the CDR3, so the full variable domain reads SAVISQKPSRDICQRGTSLTIQCQVDSQVTMMFWYRQQPGQSLTLIATANQGSEATYESGFVIDKFPISRPNLTFSTLTVSNMSPEDSSIYLCSGRQGSGYTFGSGTRLTVV.